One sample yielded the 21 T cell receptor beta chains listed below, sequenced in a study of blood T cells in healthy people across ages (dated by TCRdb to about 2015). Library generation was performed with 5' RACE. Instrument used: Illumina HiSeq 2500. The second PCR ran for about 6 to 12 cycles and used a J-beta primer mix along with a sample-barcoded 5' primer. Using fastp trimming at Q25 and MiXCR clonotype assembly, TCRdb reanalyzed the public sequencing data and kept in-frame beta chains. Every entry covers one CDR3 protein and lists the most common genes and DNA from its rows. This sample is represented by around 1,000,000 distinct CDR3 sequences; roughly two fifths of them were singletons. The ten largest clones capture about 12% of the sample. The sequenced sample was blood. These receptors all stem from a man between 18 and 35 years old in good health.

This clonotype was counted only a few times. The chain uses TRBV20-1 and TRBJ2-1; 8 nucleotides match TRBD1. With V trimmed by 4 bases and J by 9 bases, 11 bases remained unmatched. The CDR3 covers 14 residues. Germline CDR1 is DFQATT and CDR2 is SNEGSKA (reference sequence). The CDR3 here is CSANPTGGWGEQFF. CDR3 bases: TGCAGTGCTAATCCTACAGGGGGGTGGGGTGAGCAGTTCTTC.

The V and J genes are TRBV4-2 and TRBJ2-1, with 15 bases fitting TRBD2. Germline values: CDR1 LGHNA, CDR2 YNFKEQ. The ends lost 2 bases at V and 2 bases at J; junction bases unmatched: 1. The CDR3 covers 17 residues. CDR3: CASSQRTSGGAYNEQFF. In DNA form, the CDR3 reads TGTGCCAGCAGCCAACGGACTAGCGGGGGGGCCTACAATGAGCAGTTCTTC.

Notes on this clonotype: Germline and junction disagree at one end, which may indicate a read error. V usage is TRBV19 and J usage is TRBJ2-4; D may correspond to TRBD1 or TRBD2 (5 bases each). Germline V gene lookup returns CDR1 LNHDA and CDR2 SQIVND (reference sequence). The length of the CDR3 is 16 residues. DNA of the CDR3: TGTGCCGGTAGTTTCGGGACCGCCATAGCCAAAAACATTCAGTACTTC. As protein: CAGSFGTAIAKNIQYF.

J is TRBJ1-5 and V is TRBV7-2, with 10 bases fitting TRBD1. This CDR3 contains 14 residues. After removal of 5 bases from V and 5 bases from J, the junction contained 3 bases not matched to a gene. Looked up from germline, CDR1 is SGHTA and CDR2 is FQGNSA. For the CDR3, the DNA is TGTGCCAGCAGCGCCGACAGGGGGCATCAGCCCCAGCATTTT. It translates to CASSADRGHQPQHF.

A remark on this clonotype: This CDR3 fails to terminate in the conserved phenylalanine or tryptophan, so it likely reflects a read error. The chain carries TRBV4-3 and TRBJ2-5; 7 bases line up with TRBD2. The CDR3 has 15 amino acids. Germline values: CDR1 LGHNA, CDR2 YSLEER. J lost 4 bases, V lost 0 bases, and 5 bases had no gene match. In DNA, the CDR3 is TGCGCCAGCAGCCAAGAACCCGCTAGCGGAGAGACCCAGTACGTC. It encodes CASSQEPASGETQYV.

The CDR3 sequence: CASSRRGQSSTDTQYF. The CDR3 nucleotides are TGTGCCAGCAGTCGTAGAGGGCAGTCTAGCACAGATACGCAGTATTTT. This chain links TRBV9 with TRBJ2-3; TRBD2 might be the D (5 bases). V lost 5 bases, J lost 0 bases, and 16 bases lay in between. The germline gives CDR1 SGDLS, CDR2 YYNGEE. The CDR3 runs 16 residues.

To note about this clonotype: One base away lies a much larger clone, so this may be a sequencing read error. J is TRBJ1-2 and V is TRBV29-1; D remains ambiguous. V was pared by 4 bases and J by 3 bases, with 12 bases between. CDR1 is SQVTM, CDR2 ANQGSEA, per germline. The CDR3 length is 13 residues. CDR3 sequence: CSVARGRDYGYTF. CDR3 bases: TGCAGCGTTGCCCGAGGACGGGACTATGGCTACACCTTC.

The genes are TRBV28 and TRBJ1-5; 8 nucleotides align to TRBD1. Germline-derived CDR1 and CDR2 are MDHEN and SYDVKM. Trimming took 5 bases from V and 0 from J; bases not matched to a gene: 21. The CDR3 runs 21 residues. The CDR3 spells CASSHPGKSRGRRYSNQPQHF. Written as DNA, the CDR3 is TGTGCCAGCAGTCACCCGGGGAAGAGCAGGGGGCGCCGATATAGCAATCAGCCCCAGCATTTT.

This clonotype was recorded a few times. CDR3 loop: CASSLGKISFVGRDAIPTDTQYF. The CDR3, as DNA: TGTGCCAGCAGCTTAGGTAAAATTAGTTTCGTGGGTCGGGACGCAATACCCACAGATACGCAGTATTTT. This sequence joins TRBV7-3 and TRBJ2-3, with D perhaps given as TRBD1 or TRBD2 (5 bases each). Germline V gives CDR1 SGHTA, CDR2 FQGTGA. This CDR3 has 23 amino acids. Trimming left V 2 bases short and J 2 bases short, with 35 bases between.

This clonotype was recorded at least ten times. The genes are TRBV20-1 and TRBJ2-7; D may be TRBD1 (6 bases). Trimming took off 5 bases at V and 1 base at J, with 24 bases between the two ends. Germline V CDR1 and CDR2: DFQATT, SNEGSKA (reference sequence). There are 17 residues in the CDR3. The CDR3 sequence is CSASRRGFRQVSYEQYF. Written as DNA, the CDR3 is TGCAGTGCTTCAAGAAGGGGCTTTAGACAGGTGTCCTACGAGCAGTACTTC.

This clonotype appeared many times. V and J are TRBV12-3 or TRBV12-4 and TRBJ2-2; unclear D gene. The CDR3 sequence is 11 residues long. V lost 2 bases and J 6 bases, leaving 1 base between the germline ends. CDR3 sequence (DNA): TGTGCCAGCAGTTTACCCGGGGAGCTGTTTTTT. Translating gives CASSLPGELFF.

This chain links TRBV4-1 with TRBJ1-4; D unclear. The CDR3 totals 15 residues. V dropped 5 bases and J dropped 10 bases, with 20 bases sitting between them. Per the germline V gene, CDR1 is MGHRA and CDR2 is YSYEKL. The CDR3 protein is CASSSDPGSVTKLFF. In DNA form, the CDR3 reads TGCGCCAGCAGCTCGGACCCCGGATCGGTGACAAAACTGTTTTTT.

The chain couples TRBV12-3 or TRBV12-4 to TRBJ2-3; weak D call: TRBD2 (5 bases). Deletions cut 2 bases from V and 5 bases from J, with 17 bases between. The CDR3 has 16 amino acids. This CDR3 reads CASSLLTGTEGDTQYF. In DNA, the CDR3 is TGTGCCAGCAGTTTACTGACGGGAACTGAGGGAGATACGCAGTATTTT.

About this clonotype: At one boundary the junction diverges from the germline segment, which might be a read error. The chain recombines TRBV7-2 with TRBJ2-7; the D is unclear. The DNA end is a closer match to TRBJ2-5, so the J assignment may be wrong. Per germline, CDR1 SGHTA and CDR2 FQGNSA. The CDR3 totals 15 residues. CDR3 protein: CASSSLTGEQGTQYF. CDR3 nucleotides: TGTGCCAGCAGCTCTCTGACGGGTGAACAAGGGACCCAGTACTTC.

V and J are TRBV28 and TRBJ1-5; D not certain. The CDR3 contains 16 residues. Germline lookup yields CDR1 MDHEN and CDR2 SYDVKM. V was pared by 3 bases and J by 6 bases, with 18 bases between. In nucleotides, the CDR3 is TGTGCCAGCAGTTTCGCGACGCGAGGTGAGGGTCAGCCCCAGCATTTT. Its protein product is CASSFATRGEGQPQHF. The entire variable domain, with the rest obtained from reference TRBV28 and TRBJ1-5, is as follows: DVKVTQSSRYLVKRTGEKVFLECVQDMDHENMFWYRQDPGLGLRLIYFSYDVKMKEKGDIPEGYSVSREKKERFSLILESASTNQTSMYLCASSFATRGEGQPQHFGDGTRLSIL.

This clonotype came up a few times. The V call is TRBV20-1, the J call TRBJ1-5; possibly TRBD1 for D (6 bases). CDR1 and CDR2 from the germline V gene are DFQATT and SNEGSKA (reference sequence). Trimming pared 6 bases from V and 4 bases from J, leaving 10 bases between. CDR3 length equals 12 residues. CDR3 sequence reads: CSAGGNNQPQHF. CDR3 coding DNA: TGCAGTGCAGGGGGGAATAATCAGCCCCAGCATTTT.

Written as DNA, the CDR3 is TGCGCCAGCAGCTTGGGTACTGGACAGGGGGGAATAAGAACTGAAGCTTTCTTT. Its translation is CASSLGTGQGGIRTEAFF. The V and J genes are TRBV5-1 and TRBJ1-1; 10 positions agree with TRBD1. Unmatched junction bases numbered 13, after V lost 0 bases and J lost 5 bases. This CDR3 comprises 18 residues. Germline CDR1 is SGHRS and CDR2 is YFSETQ.

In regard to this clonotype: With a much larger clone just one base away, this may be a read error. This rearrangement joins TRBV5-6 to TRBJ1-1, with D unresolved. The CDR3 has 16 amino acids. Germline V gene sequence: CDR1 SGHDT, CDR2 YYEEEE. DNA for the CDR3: TGTGCCGGCAGCTTGGATCTCCCAGGTGTGGACACTGAAGCTTTCTTT. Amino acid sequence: CAGSLDLPGVDTEAFF.

CDR3 coding DNA: TGTGCCAGCAGTTTAGGGAGCGGGGTGTCTACCTACGAGCAGTACTTC. Amino acids: CASSLGSGVSTYEQYF. The chain uses TRBV27 and TRBJ2-7; 7 bases match TRBD2. J gave up 2 bases and V 2 bases, and 9 bases lay outside the gene matches. Per germline, CDR1 MNHEY and CDR2 SMNVEV (reference sequence). The CDR3 consists of 16 residues.

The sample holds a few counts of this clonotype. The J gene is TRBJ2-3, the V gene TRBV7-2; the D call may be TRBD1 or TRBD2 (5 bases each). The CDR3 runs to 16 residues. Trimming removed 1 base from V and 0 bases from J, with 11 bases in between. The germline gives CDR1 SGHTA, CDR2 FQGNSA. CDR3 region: CASSLGTGGSTDTQYF. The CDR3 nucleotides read TGTGCCAGCAGCTTAGGTACAGGCGGGAGCACAGATACGCAGTATTTT.

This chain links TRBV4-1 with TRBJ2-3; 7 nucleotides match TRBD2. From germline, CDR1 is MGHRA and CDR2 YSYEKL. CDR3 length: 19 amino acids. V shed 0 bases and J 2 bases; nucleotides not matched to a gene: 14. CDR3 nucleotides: TGCGCCAGCAGCCAAGAAATCATCCGGACTAGTCGGTACACAGATACGCAGTATTTT. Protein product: CASSQEIIRTSRYTDTQYF.